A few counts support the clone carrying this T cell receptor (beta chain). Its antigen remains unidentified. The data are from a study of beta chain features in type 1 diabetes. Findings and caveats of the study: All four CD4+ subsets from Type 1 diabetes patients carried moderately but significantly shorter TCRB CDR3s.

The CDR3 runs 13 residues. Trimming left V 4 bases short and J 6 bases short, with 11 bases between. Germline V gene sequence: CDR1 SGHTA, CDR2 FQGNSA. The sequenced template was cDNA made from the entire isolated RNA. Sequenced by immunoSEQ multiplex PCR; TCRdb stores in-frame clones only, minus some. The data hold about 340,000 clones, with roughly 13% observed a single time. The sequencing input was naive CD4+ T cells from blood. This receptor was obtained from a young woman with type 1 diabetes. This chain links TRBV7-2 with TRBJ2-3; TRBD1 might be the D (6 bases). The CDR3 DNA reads TGTGCCAGCAGCTCGACAGGCAGGGATACGCAGTATTTT. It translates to CASSSTGRDTQYF.